This is a list of T cell receptor beta chains from one sample in a study of blood T cells in healthy people across ages. TCRdb re-called the 5' RACE reads through MiXCR, storing one row per CDR3 protein. The sample carries about 1.4 million distinct CDR3 sequences, roughly 64% recorded once. Source material: blood. These receptors came from a man between 18 and 35 years old in good health. Each CDR3 is given with its conserved first and last residue.

TRBV4-1 15 CASSKDRAIPYEQYF
TRBV27 16 CASASLLAGASYEQYF
TRBV6-5 16 CASSYESGGRLNEQFF
TRBV5-1 13 CASSLEGRYEQFF
TRBV29-1 14 CSVGGGAGGYEQYF
TRBV10-3 16 CAISGLDRGDTGELFF
TRBV27 13 CASSFRVGYGYTF
TRBV11-2 14 CASSLDGVQETQYF
TRBV9 13 CASSPRFGQPQHF
TRBV25-1 15 CASSASSGGANEQYF
TRBV12-3/TRBV12-4 15 CASSSRDGATDTQYF
TRBV25-1 17 CASSVLPWTSGNNEQFF
TRBV4-2 13 CASSQEGKGEQYF
TRBV20-1 14 CSALAQTGTDTQYF
TRBV7-2 15 CASSSSGRGRNTIYF
TRBV4-1 15 CASSQDRWGQYEQYF
TRBV9 12 CASSVGSHEQYF
TRBV20-1 19 CSARDTEDRGYLTNEKLFF
TRBV27 15 CASSYGTGDTYGYTF
TRBV20-1 13 CSAIHRPSYEQYF
TRBV19 14 CASSIGAADYEQYF
TRBV21-1 14 CASSRRDRDNEQFF
TRBV25-1 15 CASSESQGYREKLFF
TRBV2 19 CASRARSLIISLNTGELFF
TRBV14 13 CASSPTSYYGYTF
TRBV12-3/TRBV12-4 18 CASSLRGSGGESTDTQYF
TRBV7-2 16 CASSSGLDVNTGELFF
TRBV2 14 CASTSTGEVSPLHF
TRBV28 14 CASRFPGSQETQYF
TRBV12-3/TRBV12-4 15 CASSWGQVMNTEAFF
TRBV6-2/TRBV6-3 13 CASSYSAVEKLFF